This T cell receptor (beta chain) is from a study of blood T cell repertoires in COVID-19. From germline, CDR1 is SGHNT and CDR2 YYREEE (reference sequence). The CDR3 consists of 15 residues. V gave up 4 bases and J gave up 3 bases, with 13 bases separating them. Assignment of participants to cohorts was predicated upon participant-reported clinical history. Cohort 3 donors were reported recovered after two negative PCRs, clearance, or symptom resolution. Per the authors' pipeline: It was from reference gene primer amplification that nucleated cell counts were estimated. Using immunoSEQ multiplex PCR, the repertoire was profiled, and TCRdb retains in-frame clones only, with some absent. V and J calls plus clone size are reproduced from that table; the DNA served to infer D and trimming. The data contain about 470,000 clones, around 87% of them singletons.

This receptor was taken from a woman aged 18-29 years who had recovered from COVID-19. Material: PBMCs or T cells enriched from blood (not recorded which). This chain links TRBV5-4 with TRBJ2-2; a possible D gene is TRBD1 (6 bases). In DNA form, the CDR3 reads TGTGCCAGCAGCCCCGGGACACGAGACACCGGGGAGCTGTTTTTT. It yields the protein CASSPGTRDTGELFF.